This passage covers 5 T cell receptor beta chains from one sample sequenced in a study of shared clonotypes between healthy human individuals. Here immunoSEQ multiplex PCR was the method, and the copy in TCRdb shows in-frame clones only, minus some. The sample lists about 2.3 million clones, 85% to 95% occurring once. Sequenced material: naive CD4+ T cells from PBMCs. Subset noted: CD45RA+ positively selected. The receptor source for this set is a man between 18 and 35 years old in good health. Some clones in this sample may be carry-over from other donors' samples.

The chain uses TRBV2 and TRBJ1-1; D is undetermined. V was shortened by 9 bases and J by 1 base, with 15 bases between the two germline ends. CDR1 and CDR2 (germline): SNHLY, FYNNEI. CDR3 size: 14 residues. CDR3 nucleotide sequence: TGTGCCAGGCGGCGGTGGGGAAGGAACACTGAAGCTTTCTTT. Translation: CARRRWGRNTEAFF.

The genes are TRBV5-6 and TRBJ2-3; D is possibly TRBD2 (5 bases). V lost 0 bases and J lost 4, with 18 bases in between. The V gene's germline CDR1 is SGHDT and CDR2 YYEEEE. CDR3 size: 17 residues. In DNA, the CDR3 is TGTGCCAGCAGCTTGGCCCGGTCCGGGCGGGTAGCAGATACGCAGTATTTT. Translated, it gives CASSLARSGRVADTQYF.

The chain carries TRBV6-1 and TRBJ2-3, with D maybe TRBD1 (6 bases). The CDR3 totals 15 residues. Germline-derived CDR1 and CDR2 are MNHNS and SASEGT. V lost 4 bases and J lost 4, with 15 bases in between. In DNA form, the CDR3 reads TGTGCCAGCAGTGTACCAGGGGCGCTGTCAGATACGCAGTATTTT. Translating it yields CASSVPGALSDTQYF.

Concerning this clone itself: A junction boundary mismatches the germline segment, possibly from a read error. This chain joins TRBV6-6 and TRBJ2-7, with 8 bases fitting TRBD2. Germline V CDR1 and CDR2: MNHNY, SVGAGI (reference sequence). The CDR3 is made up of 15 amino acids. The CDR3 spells CASNYGSGRFSEQYF. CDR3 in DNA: TGTGCCAGCAATTACGGGAGCGGGAGATTTTCCGAGCAGTACTTC.

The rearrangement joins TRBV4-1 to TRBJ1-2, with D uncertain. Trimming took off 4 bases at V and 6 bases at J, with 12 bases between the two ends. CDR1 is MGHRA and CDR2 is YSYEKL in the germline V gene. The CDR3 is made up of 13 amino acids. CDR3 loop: CASSLLRTDGYTF. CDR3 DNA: TGCGCCAGCAGCCTACTACGGACGGATGGCTACACCTTC.